This entry lists 19 T cell receptor beta chains sequenced from one sample in a study of breast tumors, draining lymph nodes, adjacent tissues. MiXCR, applied by TCRdb to the multiplex PCR reads, yields one record per CDR3 protein. The repertoire holds 21,000 or so distinct CDR3 sequences, with roughly two fifths as singletons. Source material: breast tumor tissue. The receptor source for this set is a female donor with breast cancer. Some clones in this sample may be carry-over from other donors' samples.

This clonotype was observed at least ten times. A clone one base away is much larger, so this may be a read error. This chain uses TRBV7-2 with TRBJ2-5, with 9 bases aligning to TRBD2. CDR1 and CDR2 from the germline V gene are SGHTA and FQGNSA. This CDR3 is built from 15 residues. This CDR3 reads CASSLVAGVKETQHF. In DNA, the CDR3 is TGTGCCAGCAGCTTAGTAGCGGGGGTGAAAGAGACCCAGCACTTC.

This clonotype was detected a few times. This rearrangement joins TRBV29-1 to TRBJ2-1; D call uncertain. The CDR3 runs 11 residues. V lost 8 bases, J lost 8 bases, and 13 bases lay in between. Germline lookup yields CDR1 SQVTM and CDR2 ANQGSEA. The CDR3 nucleotides read TGCAGCTCTAGAAGGTTCGATGAGCAGTTCTTC. Its protein is CSSRRFDEQFF.

There are many counts of this clonotype. V is TRBV19 and J is TRBJ2-7, with 9 bases aligning to TRBD1. The V and J ends lost 9 bases and 2 bases, in that order; junction bases with no gene match: 5. The CDR3 totals 13 residues. Germline V gene sequence: CDR1 LNHDA, CDR2 SQIVND (reference sequence). In DNA form, the CDR3 reads TGTGCCAGCGCCGGGACAGGGACCTACGAGCAGTACTTC. It codes for CASAGTGTYEQYF.

This clonotype was seen ten or more times. V usage is TRBV7-6 and J usage is TRBJ2-5, with D perhaps matching TRBD1 (5 bases). Germline V lookup: CDR1 SGHVS, CDR2 FNYEAQ. The CDR3 covers 15 residues. Trimming took off 1 base at V and 3 bases at J, with 12 bases between the two ends. The chain's CDR3 is CASSLGLRVEETQYF. CDR3 sequence (DNA): TGTGCCAGCAGCTTAGGACTCAGGGTAGAAGAGACCCAGTACTTC.

The chain uses TRBV29-1 and TRBJ2-6, with D possibly TRBD1 on 6 matching bases. The CDR3 consists of 16 residues. CDR1 SQVTM and CDR2 ANQGSEA come from the germline V gene. Deletions cut 4 bases from V and 0 bases from J, with 13 bases between. In nucleotides, the CDR3 is TGCAGCGTTGGGGCAGGGGACCTCTCTGGGGCCAACGTCCTGACTTTC. Amino acid sequence: CSVGAGDLSGANVLTF.

Concerning this clonotype: At one end the junction does not follow the germline gene, possibly because of a read error. This rearrangement joins TRBV5-1 to TRBJ2-2; TRBD2 aligns across 9 bases. There are 17 residues in the CDR3. The germline gives CDR1 SGHRS, CDR2 YFSETQ. CDR3 coding DNA: TGTGCCAGCGGCTTTTACGGGACTAGCCATAACACCGGGGAGCTGTTTTTT. Protein sequence: CASGFYGTSHNTGELFF.

Of note for this clonotype: The junction does not match germline at one end; this may be a read error. The chain employs TRBV7-2 and TRBJ2-1; 10 bases map to TRBD2. CDR1 SGHTA and CDR2 FQGNSA come from the germline V gene. CDR3 length equals 15 residues. The CDR3 DNA reads TGTGCCAGCGCGAAGCGGGAGGGCCAGAACAATGAGCAGCTCTTC. Encoded protein: CASAKREGQNNEQLF.

At least ten counts were recorded for this clonotype. The V and J genes are TRBV7-9 and TRBJ1-2; unclear D gene. This CDR3 spans 13 amino acids. Per germline, CDR1 SEHNR and CDR2 FQNEAQ (reference sequence). V was cut by 0 bases and J by 8 bases, with 10 bases left in between. In DNA form, the CDR3 reads TGTGCCAGCAGCTTAGCTGCCACGGGAGGCTACACCTTC. It yields the protein CASSLAATGGYTF.

To note about this clonotype: This may be a read error, as it is one base from a much larger clone. The V call is TRBV20-1, the J call TRBJ2-1; TRBD2 matches 9 bases. The CDR3 loop spans 17 amino acids. The germline CDR1 and CDR2 sequences are DFQATT and SNEGSKA (reference sequence). CDR3 nucleotides: TGCAGTACTAGTTCGGGAGCGGGGGGCCTCTCCTACAATGAGCAGTTCTTC. Protein: CSTSSGAGGLSYNEQFF.

This chain links TRBV29-1 with TRBJ1-2, with a weak D call TRBD1 (5 bases). Trimming removed 1 base from V and 4 bases from J, with 13 bases in between. Germline-derived CDR1 and CDR2 are SQVTM and ANQGSEA. The CDR3 loop spans 14 amino acids. Here the CDR3 reads CSVEGRVTVYGYTF. The CDR3 coding sequence is TGCAGCGTTGAAGGAAGGGTGACAGTCTATGGCTACACCTTC.

This clonotype rates as medium-sized. The rearrangement links TRBV24-1 to TRBJ2-5; 9 nucleotides line up with TRBD2. The germline CDR1 and CDR2 sequences are KGHDR and SFDVKD. The CDR3 has 16 amino acids. Unmatched junction bases numbered 5, after V lost 4 bases and J lost 0 bases. The CDR3 reads CATSDGREGYQETQYF. The CDR3 DNA reads TGTGCCACCAGTGACGGGCGGGAGGGTTACCAAGAGACCCAGTACTTC.

This clonotype was counted a few times. The J gene is TRBJ2-1, the V gene TRBV14, with TRBD2 matching 7 bases. The CDR3 covers 13 residues. The J segment lost 6 bases and the V segment lost 3 bases, leaving 2 bases of the junction unmatched. Germline V gene lookup returns CDR1 SGHDN and CDR2 FVKESK. The CDR3 region is CASSHSGGNEQFF. The DNA of the CDR3 is TGTGCCAGCAGCCATTCGGGGGGCAATGAGCAGTTCTTC.

The gene calls are TRBV5-4 and TRBJ1-2, with 10 bases aligning to TRBD1. The trim removed 4 bases at V and 8 bases at J, leaving 8 bases unmatched. The CDR3 extends over 14 amino acids. In germline, CDR1 is SGHNT, CDR2 YYREEE (reference sequence). Here the CDR3 DNA reads TGTGCCAGCAGCCCTTCGGGACAGGGGAGCGGCTACACCTTC. This encodes CASSPSGQGSGYTF.

This chain links TRBV7-9 with TRBJ1-6, with unresolved D. Germline CDR1 is SEHNR and CDR2 is FQNEAQ (reference sequence). The CDR3 covers 14 residues. The V and J ends lost 1 base and 6 bases respectively, with 7 bases between them. CDR3 in amino acids: CASSLEQRNSPLHF. DNA of the CDR3: TGTGCCAGCAGCTTAGAACAGCGTAATTCACCCCTCCACTTT.

This clonotype showed up many times. A read error is possible here, since a much larger clone lies one base away. The chain employs TRBV5-1 and TRBJ2-5; D uncertain. Germline V gene lookup returns CDR1 SGHRS and CDR2 YFSETQ. The CDR3 runs to 13 residues. CDR3 amino acids: CAGSIEQIETQYF. The CDR3 DNA reads as TGCGCCGGCAGCATCGAGCAAATAGAGACCCAGTACTTC.

This clonotype was detected ten times or more. DNA for the CDR3: TGTGCCAGCAGCTTAAGGACAGGAACAGATACGCAGTATTTT. Translation gives CASSLRTGTDTQYF. The chain recombines TRBV7-2 with TRBJ2-3; 7 bases map to TRBD1. Germline CDR1 SGHTA, CDR2 FQGNSA. Trimming took 2 bases from V and 3 from J; bases not matched to a gene: 2. The CDR3 extends over 14 amino acids.

In this sample, this clonotype turned up a few times. A much bigger clone sits one base away, suggesting this may be a read error. The chain employs TRBV20-1 and TRBJ1-5; D uncertain. The CDR3 has 17 amino acids. V was pared by 3 bases and J by 4 bases, with 22 bases between. Germline V lookup: CDR1 DFQATT, CDR2 SNEGSKA (reference sequence). The CDR3 DNA reads as TGCAGTGCTAGGGGAGACAAAGGAGTAGCTTTAAATCAGCCCCAGCATTTT. Amino acid sequence: CSARGDKGVALNQPQHF.

The J gene is TRBJ2-2, the V gene TRBV20-1; D call uncertain. V was clipped by 3 bases and J by 0 bases, with 14 bases between them. The CDR3 loop spans 16 amino acids. Germline CDR1 and CDR2: DFQATT and SNEGSKA (reference sequence). CDR3 bases: TGCAGTGCTAGGGTCCTATCGACATCGAACACCGGGGAGCTGTTTTTT. It translates to CSARVLSTSNTGELFF.

This clonotype is deemed medium-sized (0.01 to 0.1%). The chain uses TRBV5-1 and TRBJ1-6; no firm D call. The ends were cut back, 0 bases at V and 3 bases at J, with 4 bases in the middle. The CDR3 totals 14 residues. Germline loops: CDR1 SGHRS, CDR2 YFSETQ. CDR3 DNA: TGCGCCAGCAGCTTGGACTTCTATAATTCACCCCTCCACTTT. Encoded protein: CASSLDFYNSPLHF.